This T cell receptor beta chain stems from a study of T cell repertoires in cytomegalovirus infection (dated by TCRdb to between 2018 and 2021). With regard to the full study: The HLA type of each donor mattered for the analysis, because public TCR beta signatures pointed to carriage of CMV infection along with the matching HLA type. Broader findings and caveats from the paper: In both this cohort and an independent roughly 330-donor cohort, the cumulative frequency of public TCR beta family members distinguished carriers of CMV infection plus the relevant HLA type. The ex vivo response was dominated by HLA-C-restricted CMV-specific TCR beta clonotypes, which also provided the single most frequent clonotype in two of eight donors.

TCRdb records Illumina HiSeq 1500 as the sequencer. TCRdb cleaned the public reads at Q25 with fastp, built clones with MiXCR and kept in-frame beta chains. Rows are unified per CDR3 protein, each entry keeping the most common DNA and genes. Recorded for this sample are roughly 600,000 distinct CDR3 sequences; approximately 24% of them occurred a single time. Of the sample, under 8.5% falls within the top ten clones. This clonotype occurred a few times. Its antigen has not been determined. No per-base quality is available; no much larger clone lies one base away. The CDR3, cysteine through phenylalanine, is 14 amino acids long. Kept here is only the CDR3 DNA, which spans 42 bases and is read in frame from base 1. V is reduced by 4 bases and J by 4 bases, leaving a spacing of 10 bases between them. CDR1 and CDR2 were assigned from the germline V gene as SGHVT and SQSDAQ.

The receptor comes from a human donor in good health (CMV status not recorded). Some clones in this sample may be carry-over from other donors' samples. Sequenced: CD8+ T cells from PBMCs. The chain uses TRBV7-4 and TRBJ1-4; confidence is insufficient to name the D gene. This receptor carries the CDR3 CASSSGSLNEKLFF. The DNA is TGTGCCAGCAGCTCCGGGTCGCTTAATGAAAAACTGTTTTTT. When the CDR3 is completed using the reference TRBV7-4 and TRBJ1-4 genes on either side, the full variable domain is GAGVSQSPRYKVAKRGRDVALRCDSISGHVTLYWYRQTLGQGSEVLTYSQSDAQRDKSGRPSGRFSAERPERSVSTLKIQRTEQGDSAVYLCASSSGSLNEKLFFGSGTQLSVL.